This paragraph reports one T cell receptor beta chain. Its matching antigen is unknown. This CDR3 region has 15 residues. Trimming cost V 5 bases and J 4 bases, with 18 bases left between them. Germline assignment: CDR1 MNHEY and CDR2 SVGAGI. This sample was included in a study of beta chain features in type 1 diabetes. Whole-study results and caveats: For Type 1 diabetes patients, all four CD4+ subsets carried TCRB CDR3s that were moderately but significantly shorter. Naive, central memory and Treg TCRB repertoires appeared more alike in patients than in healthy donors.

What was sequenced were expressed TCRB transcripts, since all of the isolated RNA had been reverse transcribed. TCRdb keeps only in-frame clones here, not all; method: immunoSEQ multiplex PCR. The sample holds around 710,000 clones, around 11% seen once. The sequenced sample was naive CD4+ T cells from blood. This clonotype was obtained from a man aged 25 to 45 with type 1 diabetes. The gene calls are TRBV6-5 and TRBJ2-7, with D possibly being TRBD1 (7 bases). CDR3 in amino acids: CASSLHGGQTYEQYF. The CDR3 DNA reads TGTGCCAGCAGTCTCCACGGGGGACAGACTTACGAGCAGTACTTC.